A single T cell receptor beta chain is shown here with its context. The antigen is unknown. The data are from a study of identical twins. Findings of the study overall: Fewer insertions were carried by abundant cord blood beta clonotypes, but none was seen in memory repertoires.

Through template switching, a universal primer site was introduced, and the cDNA contained unique molecular identifiers. TCRdb used MiXCR to reprocess the 5' RACE reads, holding one entry per CDR3 protein. The sample comprises about 330,000 distinct CDR3 sequences, approximately 13% of which are singletons, and roughly 7% rests with the top ten. Germline lookup yields CDR1 SEHNR and CDR2 FQNEAQ (reference sequence). The CDR3 loop spans 17 amino acids. V was trimmed by 0 bases and J by 6 bases, leaving 21 bases between them. The donors were all healthy and Caucasian. These same records also appear under a second study, on yellow fever vaccine responses in identical twins.

The rearrangement joins TRBV7-9 to TRBJ2-7, with D perhaps matching TRBD2 (7 bases). This receptor was identified in a young woman in good health. Material: CD8+ T cells sorted from blood. CDR3 DNA: TGTGCCAGCAGCTTAGCATCCGGGGGGCGCTTATTTGGCGAGCAGTACTTC. Protein: CASSLASGGRLFGEQYF.